The next 18 T cell receptor beta chains were all read from a single sample in a study of T cell changes during pregnancy in multiple sclerosis (dated by TCRdb to the late 2010s). Library preparation was by the immunoSEQ multiplex PCR assay. TCRdb limited this immuneACCESS table to in-frame rearrangements with V and J called. A share of clones is missing; checked studies link under half to unresolved V genes, and the rest is unexplained. The sample table shows about 85,000 clones, and approximately 91% are seen once. The biggest ten clones account for approximately 2.5% of the sample. The input for sequencing was peripheral blood, taken in the first trimester of pregnancy. The receptors come from a female donor with multiple sclerosis, enrolled in a pregnancy study.

This chain connects TRBV13 to TRBJ2-1; the match to TRBD2 covers 10 bases. CDR1 is PRHDT and CDR2 is FYEKMQ in the germline V gene (reference sequence). The J segment lost 7 bases and the V segment lost 5 bases, leaving 17 bases of the junction unmatched. CDR3 size: 18 residues. CDR3 sequence: CASSIQSRLAGAQNEQFF. The CDR3 nucleotides read TGTGCCAGCAGCATCCAGAGCCGGCTAGCGGGAGCTCAAAATGAGCAGTTCTTC.

The chain joins TRBV19 to TRBJ1-4, with D tentatively TRBD1 (5 bases). In germline, CDR1 is LNHDA, CDR2 SQIVND (reference sequence). This CDR3 is built from 12 residues. The ends were cut back, 9 bases at V and 8 bases at J, with 13 bases in the middle. The CDR3 sequence: CASTKGMEKLFF. CDR3 DNA sequence: TGTGCCAGCACAAAGGGGATGGAAAAACTGTTTTTT.

The CDR3 sequence is CASSLGDRVLAGVTGELFF. CDR3 nucleotide sequence: TGTGCCAGCAGCTTAGGTGACAGGGTTCTAGCGGGAGTCACCGGGGAGCTGTTTTTT. This rearrangement joins TRBV7-2 to TRBJ2-2, with TRBD2 matching 10 bases. CDR3 length: 19 amino acids. The germline gives CDR1 SGHTA, CDR2 FQGNSA. The junction had 12 bases not matched to a gene; V was cut back by 1 base and J by 4 bases.

The chain uses TRBV4-1 and TRBJ1-4; D not resolved. This CDR3 is 16 amino acids long. V lost 4 bases and J lost 0, with 12 bases in between. CDR1 and CDR2 (germline): MGHRA, YSYEKL. The chain's CDR3 is CASSPPVRATNEKLFF. The CDR3 coding sequence is TGCGCCAGCAGCCCGCCGGTTAGAGCAACTAATGAAAAACTGTTTTTT.

The table lists this clone with a count of one. The gene calls are TRBV28 and TRBJ2-7; 7 positions match TRBD1. Germline loops: CDR1 MDHEN, CDR2 SYDVKM. The J segment lost 2 bases and the V segment lost 5 bases, leaving 9 bases of the junction unmatched. The CDR3 runs 15 residues. CDR3 sequence (DNA): TGTGCCAGCAGTCCCACAGGGGCTTGGACCTACGAGCAGTACTTC. Amino acid sequence: CASSPTGAWTYEQYF.

The chain is built from TRBV19 and TRBJ2-3, with TRBD2 matching over 9 bases. Per germline, CDR1 LNHDA and CDR2 SQIVND (reference sequence). CDR3 size: 15 residues. Trimming cost V 5 bases and J 5 bases; bases outside gene matches: 8. The CDR3 DNA follows: TGTGCCAGTAGTCTTATAGCGGGGGCGGGAGATACGCAGTATTTT. It yields the protein CASSLIAGAGDTQYF.

V is TRBV5-1 and J is TRBJ1-4; D possibly corresponds to TRBD1 (5 bases). From germline, CDR1 is SGHRS and CDR2 YFSETQ. The ends were cut back, 3 bases at V and 15 bases at J, with 21 bases in the middle. CDR3 length: 14 residues. CDR3 coding DNA: TGCGCCAGCAGCTCCGGGGACCCCGGGGGGAGGATGTTTTTT. This codes for CASSSGDPGGRMFF.

The chain joins TRBV19 to TRBJ2-7, with TRBD1 matching 8 bases. The CDR3 has 14 amino acids. CDR1 is LNHDA and CDR2 is SQIVND in the germline V gene (reference sequence). Unmatched junction bases numbered 3, after V lost 5 bases and J lost 0 bases. The chain's CDR3 is CASSQGQVSYEQYF. The CDR3 nucleotides read TGTGCCAGTAGTCAGGGACAGGTCTCCTACGAGCAGTACTTC.

This clone showed up just once. V and J are TRBV11-2 and TRBJ2-2, with 7 bases aligning to TRBD1. CDR1 SGHAT and CDR2 FQNNGV come from the germline V gene. J gave up 4 bases and V 1 base, and 15 bases lay outside the gene matches. The CDR3 has 19 amino acids. CDR3 in amino acids: CASSLGDRVGGRITGELFF. The DNA of the CDR3 is TGTGCCAGCAGCTTAGGGGATCGGGTAGGGGGCCGGATCACCGGGGAGCTGTTTTTT.

The chain carries TRBV19 and TRBJ2-1; 7 bases line up with TRBD2. The CDR3 has 15 residues. Germline V lookup: CDR1 LNHDA, CDR2 SQIVND (reference sequence). Germline trimming cut 4 bases from V and 5 bases from J; bases unmatched to any gene: 8. CDR3 DNA: TGTGCCAGTAGTACGACTAGCAGACTTGACAATGAGCAGTTCTTC. Encoded protein: CASSTTSRLDNEQFF.

This rearrangement joins TRBV11-2 to TRBJ2-2; tentative D call: TRBD2 (6 bases). CDR1 and CDR2 (germline): SGHAT, FQNNGV. V lost 0 bases and J lost 9, with 11 bases in between. CDR3 length: 14 amino acids. The CDR3 DNA reads as TGTGCCAGCAGCTTAGAAGGGCTAGCGAGGGAGCTGTTTTTT. Its translation is CASSLEGLARELFF. Together with reference TRBV11-2 and TRBJ2-2, the CDR3 gives the full variable domain: EAGVAQSPRYKIIEKRQSVAFWCNPISGHATLYWYQQILGQGPKLLIQFQNNGVVDDSQLPKDRFSAERLKGVDSTLKIQPAKLEDSAVYLCASSLEGLARELFFGEGSRLTVL.

The chain has TRBV28 and TRBJ1-6, with D perhaps TRBD1 (6 bases). The V gene's germline CDR1 is MDHEN and CDR2 SYDVKM. There are 12 residues in the CDR3. Between the trimmed V and J ends, which lost 9 bases and 13 bases, there was a span of 16 bases. The CDR3 protein is CASGGAQWPLHF. The CDR3 DNA reads as TGTGCCAGTGGGGGGGCCCAGTGGCCCCTCCACTTT.

A single count supports this clone. The gene calls are TRBV18 and TRBJ2-7, with 9 bases aligning to TRBD1. Germline V gives CDR1 KGHSH, CDR2 LQKENI. The CDR3 has 14 amino acids. Trimming at V came to 5 bases and at J to 2 bases, leaving 4 bases not matched to a gene. CDR3 coding DNA: TGTGCCAGCTCAGTTGGACAGGGGACCTACGAGCAGTACTTC. Translating gives CASSVGQGTYEQYF. Looking up the rest from reference TRBV18 and TRBJ2-7 gives the full variable domain: NAGVMQNPRHLVRRRGQEARLRCSPMKGHSHVYWYRQLPEEGLKFMVYLQKENIIDESGMPKERFSAEFPKEGPSILRIQQVVRGDSAAYFCASSVGQGTYEQYFGPGTRLTVT.

V and J are TRBV28 and TRBJ2-2; 13 bases match TRBD2. Germline CDR1 is MDHEN and CDR2 is SYDVKM. V shed 5 bases and J 4 bases; nucleotides not matched to a gene: 4. The CDR3 has 16 residues. CDR3 sequence (DNA): TGTGCCAGCAGTCCCCGGACTAGCGGGAGCACCGGGGAGCTGTTTTTT. It is translated as CASSPRTSGSTGELFF.

The chain is built from TRBV7-8 and TRBJ2-7, with TRBD2 matching 11 bases. Germline loops: CDR1 SGHVS, CDR2 FQNEAQ. V was pared by 4 bases and J by 1 base, with 12 bases of the junction left unmatched. This CDR3 contains 18 residues. In DNA, the CDR3 is TGTGCCAGCAGCTCAAACCAACAAAGACTAGCGGGATCCTACGAGCAGTACTTC. This translates into CASSSNQQRLAGSYEQYF.

This clone showed up just a few times. The rearrangement joins TRBV19 to TRBJ1-1; D is possibly TRBD1 (6 bases). The CDR3 is 15 residues long. Looked up from germline, CDR1 is LNHDA and CDR2 is SQIVND (reference sequence). Trimming removed 9 bases at V and 5 bases at J, with 22 bases between. CDR3 nucleotide sequence: TGTGCCAGCCGCAGGGACACGACGATCGGGACTGAAGCTTTCTTT. Amino acids: CASRRDTTIGTEAFF.

The chain combines TRBV14 with TRBJ1-1; 8 bases agree with TRBD1. From germline, CDR1 is SGHDN and CDR2 FVKESK. The trim removed 4 bases at V and 5 bases at J, leaving 18 bases unmatched. The CDR3 has 18 residues. The CDR3: CASSPVQGASRAGTEAFF. The CDR3 region has the DNA TGTGCCAGCAGCCCCGTCCAGGGGGCGTCCCGAGCGGGGACTGAAGCTTTCTTT.

The J gene is TRBJ1-1, the V gene TRBV7-9; TRBD1 is a possible D gene (5 bases). Trimming cost V 1 base and J 4 bases, with 7 bases left between them. Germline V lookup: CDR1 SEHNR, CDR2 FQNEAQ (reference sequence). This CDR3 contains 13 residues. The DNA of the CDR3 is TGTGCCAGCAGCTTAGGGGGCACCACTGAAGCTTTCTTT. Its translation is CASSLGGTTEAFF.